The clone carrying this T cell receptor beta chain was picked up many times. The CDR3 end lies 3 residues beyond the end of the read and is filled in from the germline J gene. The data were produced by immunoSEQ multiplex PCR, yet TCRdb's version contains in-frame clones alone and is incomplete. The sample gives about 47,000 clones, none seen only once, and the top ten clones hold approximately 0.68%. The CDR3 consists of 13 residues. Germline V CDR1 and CDR2: MDHEN, SYDVKM. The V end lost 6 bases, the J end lost 7 bases, and 13 bases lay between the germline ends. The data belong to a study of T cell clonality in common variable immunodeficiency.

The sequencing sample was made of peripheral blood mononuclear cells. The chain recombines TRBV28 with TRBJ2-1; a weak D match, TRBD2 (6 bases). This receptor was identified in a person between 18 and 75 years old in good health. The chain's CDR3 is CASRGGGVNEQFF. The part of the CDR3 DNA that was read is TGTGCCAGCAGGGGGGGAGGCGTAAATGAG.